This T cell receptor (beta chain) emerged from a study of cytomegalovirus exposure and HLA in healthy donors. At the level of the study: The roughly 120 validation repertoires matched the approximately 670 first-cohort repertoires in platform, a later analysis reported.

Profiling relied on immunoSEQ multiplex PCR, and the TCRdb table lists in-frame clones only, not all of them. The data contain 110,000 or so clones, about 84% of them seen just once; the ten biggest clones take up about 2%. Germline lookup yields CDR1 MNHEY and CDR2 SMNVEV (reference sequence). Trimming took off 3 bases at V and 1 base at J, with 6 bases between the two ends. The CDR3 totals 13 residues. The receptor's source is a woman aged 30 to 39 in good health and CMV-seronegative. V is TRBV27 and J is TRBJ1-1, with a tentative D call TRBD1 (5 bases). Sequenced input: PBMCs. CDR3 sequence reads: CASSLGRNTEAFF. CDR3 bases: TGTGCCAGCAGTTTGGGGCGGAACACTGAAGCTTTCTTT.